Listed below are T cell receptor beta chains from one sample, sequenced in a study of cytomegalovirus exposure and HLA in healthy donors. TCRdb's table, derived via immunoSEQ multiplex PCR, lists solely in-frame clones and lacks some. The sample data list roughly 110,000 clones. The specimen was PBMCs. These TCRs come from a man aged 25 to 40 in good health and CMV-seronegative. The CDR3 runs from the conserved cysteine through the conserved F or W. Fields, in order: J gene, V gene, CDR3 protein.

>TRBJ1-5|TRBV6-1
CASSDISNQPQHF
>TRBJ1-1|TRBV7-9
CASSPFDGGVNTEAFF
>TRBJ2-4|TRBV5-1
CASTWTGSNIQYF
>TRBJ1-2|TRBV6-1
CASKGTVNYGYTF
>TRBJ2-1|TRBV7-3
CASTLGQGENNEQFF
>TRBJ2-2|TRBV18
CASSPVSLRSNTGELFF
>TRBJ1-2|TRBV19
CASSRDRGVGYTF
>TRBJ2-5|TRBV19
CASSRKGVQETQYF
>.|TRBV27
CASSLWGLAGDIPLEQYF
>TRBJ2-7|TRBV5-5
CASSARRVSYEQYF
>TRBJ2-5|TRBV5-1
CASSGTGTRGETQYF
>TRBJ1-4|TRBV7-9
CASSFQTGEGEKLFF
>TRBJ1-2|TRBV7-3
CASSLKGQGPHGYTF
>TRBJ2-3|TRBV5-1
CASSLVQGGTPGADTQYF
>TRBJ1-1|TRBV9
CASSVGGTEAFF
>TRBJ2-3|TRBV6-5
CASRNGVADTQYF
>TRBJ1-5|TRBV19
CASSILGEQPQHF
>TRBJ2-1|TRBV5-1
CASSLEGAISYNEQFF
>TRBJ1-2|TRBV7-9
CASSDRTGGGYTF
>TRBJ1-2|TRBV27
CASSRDRVLDYGYTF